This TCR beta chain was documented in a study of T cell responses to AZD1222 COVID-19 vaccine. Broader study findings: Donors in the cohort were predominantly white British and more often female, and clonal diversity was possibly underestimated.

Produced via immunoSEQ multiplex PCR; TCRdb's table is partial and in-frame only. Of some 150,000 clones listed, about 90% were seen once; the top ten hold just over 9%. For this clone: Its antigen is not identified.

This material consisted of peripheral blood, taken 28 days after the second AZD1222 dose. This TCR was recovered from an adult who received the AZD1222 COVID-19 vaccine.

CDR3 bases: TGTGCCAGCAGACCTCGGGAGGGCCGTATCTATGAGCAGTTCTTC. Translation gives CASRPREGRIYEQFF. V gene TRBV6-2 or TRBV6-3 combines with J gene TRBJ2-1, with 8 bases identical to TRBD2. CDR1 is MNHEY, CDR2 SVGEGT, per germline. The J segment lost 8 bases and the V segment lost 6 bases, leaving 12 bases of the junction unmatched. This CDR3 has 15 amino acids.